The 29 T cell receptor beta chains in this list originate from one sample, sequenced in a study of blood T cells in healthy people across ages. With a J-beta primer mix and a sample-barcoded 5' primer, a second PCR ran roughly 6 to 11 cycles. A single record per CDR3 protein comes from TCRdb applying MiXCR to the 5' RACE reads. Found here are 850,000 or so distinct CDR3 sequences, under 30% of them singletons; the top ten hold around 16%. Sequenced sample: blood. The receptors shown here come from a woman aged 80 or over in good health.

Worth noting for this clonotype: A much larger clone lies one base from this, so it may be a read error. The chain couples TRBV11-2 to TRBJ2-6, with 8 bases fitting TRBD1. The V and J ends lost 4 bases and 12 bases, in that order; junction bases with no gene match: 8. Germline CDR1 reads SGHAT; CDR2 reads FQNNGV. The CDR3 runs to 14 residues. CDR3 protein: CASSSRTGRGVLTF. The CDR3 DNA is TGTGCCAGCAGCTCCCGGACAGGGCGAGGCGTCCTGACTTTC. The full variable domain, completed using reference TRBV11-2 and TRBJ2-6, is EAGVAQSPRYKIIEKRQSVAFWCNPISGHATLYWYQQILGQGPKLLIQFQNNGVVDDSQLPKDRFSAERLKGVDSTLKIQPAKLEDSAVYLCASSSRTGRGVLTFGAGSRLTVL.

Regarding this clonotype: A much larger clone differs by one base, so this may be a read error. This chain uses TRBV7-9 with TRBJ2-7; D perhaps matches TRBD2 (5 bases). This CDR3 is built from 14 residues. Trimming stripped 5 bases from V and 5 bases from J, with 16 bases between. CDR1 SEHNR and CDR2 FQNEAQ come from the germline V gene (reference sequence). Here the CDR3 DNA reads TGTGCCAGCAGCCCAAGGCGCAGGCGGGACGAGCAGTACTTC. As protein: CASSPRRRRDEQYF.

This clonotype came up a few times. This chain joins TRBV5-5 and TRBJ1-1, with D tentatively TRBD1 (5 bases). In germline, CDR1 is SGHKS, CDR2 YYEKEE (reference sequence). The ends were cut back, 7 bases at V and 10 bases at J, with 20 bases in the middle. The CDR3 has 13 residues. CDR3 region: CASSVGGGSAAFF. Here the CDR3 DNA reads TGTGCCAGCTCTGTTGGTGGGGGGTCGGCAGCTTTCTTT.

This clonotype was counted only a few times. V usage is TRBV12-3 or TRBV12-4 and J usage is TRBJ2-2; no clear D gene. This CDR3 has 14 amino acids. Trimming cost V 6 bases and J 7 bases, with 15 bases left between them. The CDR3 DNA sequence: TGTGCCAGCAGAGGACCCCTCCAGGACGGGGAGCTGTTTTTT. Protein product: CASRGPLQDGELFF.

On this clonotype itself: A read error may explain this, as a much larger clone is one base away. The V and J genes are TRBV6-2 or TRBV6-3 and TRBJ1-6; the D is unclear. Per the germline V gene, CDR1 is MNHEY and CDR2 is SVGEGT. CDR3 size: 14 residues. In DNA form, the CDR3 reads TGTGCCAGCAGTTATAGTTCGACTAATTCACCCCCCCACTTT. Protein product: CASSYSSTNSPPHF.

The table lists this clonotype with many counts. This chain uses TRBV30 with TRBJ2-3, with a possible D match to TRBD2 (7 bases). This CDR3 is 15 amino acids long. V dropped 4 bases and J dropped 2 bases, with 16 bases sitting between them. Germline CDR1 GTSNPN, CDR2 SVGIG (reference sequence). CDR3 loop: CAWKQGGGLTDTQYF. CDR3 bases: TGTGCCTGGAAACAAGGGGGGGGCCTCACAGATACGCAGTATTTT.

In regard to this clonotype: A much bigger clone sits one base away, suggesting this may be a read error. J is TRBJ2-1 and V is TRBV20-1, with 8 bases fitting TRBD2. CDR1 is DFQATT, CDR2 SNEGSKA, per germline (reference sequence). The CDR3 is made up of 13 amino acids. V lost 7 bases to trimming and J lost 5 bases; unmatched junction nucleotides: 7. The DNA for the CDR3 is TGCAGTGGCGTAGCGGGGATCGACAATGAGCAGTTCTTC. This translates into CSGVAGIDNEQFF.

This clonotype was seen a few times. V is TRBV12-3 or TRBV12-4 and J is TRBJ1-1, with D unresolved. CDR3 length: 15 amino acids. Deletions cut 6 bases from V and 1 base from J, with 15 bases between. CDR3 residues: CASRPFGRENTEAFF. Here the CDR3 DNA reads TGTGCCAGCAGACCCTTCGGGAGGGAGAACACTGAAGCTTTCTTT.

This clonotype has a count of ten or more. One end of the junction is discordant with germline, which a read error may explain. The chain joins TRBV7-9 to TRBJ2-5; 8 bases line up with TRBD2. This CDR3 is built from 14 residues. CDR1 is SEHNR, CDR2 FQNEAQ, per germline (reference sequence). DNA for the CDR3: TGTGCCGGCAGGGGACTAGATAGGGGTGAGACCCAGTACTTC. It encodes CAGRGLDRGETQYF.

As for this clonotype: It may be a read error: a sequence one base away is much more abundant. This chain joins TRBV28 and TRBJ2-7; 8 nucleotides agree with TRBD1. CDR1 is MDHEN and CDR2 is SYDVKM in the germline V gene. CDR3 length: 14 residues. V shed 2 bases and J 7 bases; nucleotides not matched to a gene: 7. CDR3: CASSLLGQGNEQYF. For the CDR3, the DNA is TGTGCCAGCAGTTTACTAGGACAGGGTAATGAGCAGTACTTC.

The rearrangement joins TRBV7-2 to TRBJ2-7, with D possibly matching TRBD2 (5 bases). Germline V lookup: CDR1 SGHTA, CDR2 FQGNSA. The CDR3 totals 15 residues. Deletions cut 2 bases from V and 0 bases from J, with 11 bases between. CDR3 coding DNA: TGTGCCAGCAGCTTAAATAGCGTTAACTCCTACGAGCAGTACTTC. Translating gives CASSLNSVNSYEQYF.

This clonotype was recorded at least ten times. The chain is built from TRBV6-1 and TRBJ2-1, with 8 bases that match TRBD1. The length of the CDR3 is 12 residues. Germline CDR1 reads MNHNS; CDR2 reads SASEGT. J was trimmed by 10 bases and V by 10 bases; bases with no gene match: 9. The CDR3 sequence is CATDRVMGEQFF. CDR3 DNA: TGTGCCACGGACAGGGTGATGGGGGAGCAGTTCTTC.

This chain uses TRBV29-1 with TRBJ2-2; no definite D call. Trimming took 5 bases from V and 5 from J, leaving 9 bases between them. This CDR3 contains 12 residues. Germline CDR1 SQVTM, CDR2 ANQGSEA. CDR3 amino acids: CSVSPVTGELFF. Written as DNA, the CDR3 is TGCAGCGTTTCCCCGGTGACCGGGGAGCTGTTTTTT.

This chain links TRBV5-1 with TRBJ2-5; TRBD2 matches 8 bases. The germline V gene has CDR1 SGHRS and CDR2 YFSETQ. The CDR3 spans 17 residues. V shed 0 bases and J 0 bases; nucleotides not matched to a gene: 7. The CDR3 loop reads CASSLGSSGAYQETQYF. As DNA, the CDR3 is TGCGCCAGCAGCTTGGGTAGTAGCGGGGCGTACCAAGAGACCCAGTACTTC.

This clonotype was counted at least ten times. The junction departs from the called germline gene at one end, perhaps through a read error. The chain employs TRBV14 and TRBJ2-1, with no clear D. This CDR3 is built from 12 residues. CDR1 SGHDN and CDR2 FVKESK come from the germline V gene. CDR3 coding DNA: TGTGCCAGCAGCGAAGACCCGAATGAGCAGTTCTTC. Residues: CASSEDPNEQFF.

This clonotype was counted many times. The chain has TRBV20-1 and TRBJ1-5; no clear D gene. V was clipped by 3 bases and J by 7 bases, with 16 bases between them. CDR3 length: 14 residues. Germline values: CDR1 DFQATT, CDR2 SNEGSKA (reference sequence). This CDR3 reads CSASSSFREQPQHF. For the CDR3, the DNA is TGCAGTGCTAGTTCGTCCTTTCGGGAGCAGCCCCAGCATTTT.

This clonotype showed up just a few times. CDR3 protein: CASSLGGSGDEQFF. CDR3 bases: TGTGCCAGCAGCCTAGGGGGCTCGGGGGATGAGCAGTTCTTC. The V and J genes are TRBV4-2 and TRBJ2-1; a weak D match, TRBD1 (7 bases). Germline-derived CDR1 and CDR2 are LGHNA and YNFKEQ. The V and J ends lost 4 bases and 8 bases respectively, with 15 bases between them. This CDR3 is 14 amino acids long.

In DNA, the CDR3 is TGTGCCAGCAGCCAAGATGCCTCCATGAGAGCTTTCTTT. Its protein is CASSQDASMRAFF. This sequence joins TRBV14 and TRBJ1-1; D remains unclear. The germline CDR1 and CDR2 sequences are SGHDN and FVKESK. CDR3 length equals 13 residues. The ends were cut back, 0 bases at V and 10 bases at J, with 12 bases in the middle.

With regard to this clonotype: Given a much more abundant clone one base away, this may be a read error. The gene calls are TRBV7-2 and TRBJ2-5, with D tentatively TRBD2 (5 bases). CDR3 length equals 18 residues. The V gene lost 4 bases and the J gene lost 11 bases, with 32 bases spanning the gap. In germline, CDR1 is SGHTA, CDR2 FQGNSA. The CDR3 spells CASSSPSTRVGRIYEQYF. CDR3 nucleotides: TGTGCCAGCAGCTCACCCTCCACTAGGGTCGGAAGAATTTATGAGCAGTACTTC.

The sample holds many counts of this clonotype. V is TRBV29-1 and J is TRBJ2-7; D is ambiguous. Trimming stripped 4 bases from V and 3 bases from J, with 7 bases between. Germline V gene sequence: CDR1 SQVTM, CDR2 ANQGSEA. This CDR3 spans 11 amino acids. CDR3 sequence (DNA): TGCAGCGTTGTAAGGGACTACGAGCAGTACTTC. It yields the protein CSVVRDYEQYF.

This clonotype was detected a few times. This chain joins TRBV6-6 and TRBJ2-5, with 11 bases fitting TRBD2. Trimming at V came to 1 base and at J to 4 bases, leaving 5 bases not matched to a gene. This CDR3 contains 16 residues. From germline, CDR1 is MNHNY and CDR2 SVGAGI (reference sequence). The CDR3 here is CASSYYAGTSGETQYF. DNA for the CDR3: TGTGCCAGCAGTTACTACGCCGGGACTAGCGGAGAGACCCAGTACTTC.

Many counts were recorded for this clonotype. The chain joins TRBV18 to TRBJ2-1; D may be TRBD1 (6 bases). This CDR3 is built from 15 residues. Germline-derived CDR1 and CDR2 are KGHSH and LQKENI. The V end lost 3 bases, the J end lost 4 bases, and 13 bases lay between the germline ends. CDR3 bases: TGTGCCAGCTCACCTCAAAGGGACACTTACAATGAGCAGTTCTTC. It translates to CASSPQRDTYNEQFF.

This clonotype was seen ten or more times. V and J are TRBV11-3 and TRBJ2-5, with D hard to call. Germline V gene lookup returns CDR1 SGHNT and CDR2 YENEEA. V lost 5 bases, J lost 6 bases, and 19 bases lay in between. The CDR3 runs 15 residues. DNA for the CDR3: TGTGCCAGCAGCCCCGACCGTTATCCTGGGCAGACCCAGTACTTC. Its translation is CASSPDRYPGQTQYF.

This clonotype was recorded many times. The chain joins TRBV9 to TRBJ2-1, with D hard to call. This CDR3 spans 14 amino acids. The V end lost 0 bases, the J end lost 4 bases, and 8 bases lay between the germline ends. Per germline, CDR1 SGDLS and CDR2 YYNGEE. CDR3: CASSVGQRYNEQFF. CDR3 sequence (DNA): TGTGCCAGCAGCGTAGGCCAGCGTTACAATGAGCAGTTCTTC.

Turning to this clonotype: One base away lies a much larger clone, so this may be a sequencing read error. This sequence joins TRBV7-2 and TRBJ2-3; perhaps D is TRBD1 or TRBD2 (5 bases each). The germline CDR1 and CDR2 sequences are SGHTA and FQGNSA. There are 13 residues in the CDR3. DNA for the CDR3: TGTGCCGGCAGCTCGGGGCCTTCAGATACGCAGTATTTT. This translates into CAGSSGPSDTQYF.

This clonotype was picked up many times. The chain carries TRBV10-3 and TRBJ2-7; 8 nucleotides match TRBD1. The CDR3 has 13 amino acids. Trimming at V came to 6 bases and at J to 4 bases, leaving 5 bases not matched to a gene. CDR1 and CDR2 from the germline V gene are ENHRY and SYGVKD. The CDR3 coding sequence is TGTGCCATCAGCTCGGGACAGGAGTACGAGCAGTACTTC. Residues: CAISSGQEYEQYF.

This clonotype was seen many times. The rearrangement joins TRBV5-1 to TRBJ1-2; 7 bases are shared with TRBD1. This CDR3 spans 16 amino acids. V gave up 5 bases and J gave up 4 bases; unmatched junction bases: 14. From germline, CDR1 is SGHRS and CDR2 YFSETQ. This chain's CDR3 is CASSKRWDSIVYGYTF. DNA for the CDR3: TGCGCCAGCAGTAAAAGGTGGGACAGCATCGTCTATGGCTACACCTTC.

Regarding this clonotype: At one end the junction does not follow the germline gene, possibly because of a read error. V gene TRBV7-2 combines with J gene TRBJ2-3; TRBD2 aligns across 7 bases. The CDR3 is 16 amino acids. Per the germline V gene, CDR1 is SGHTA and CDR2 is FQGNSA. The chain's CDR3 is CASRPPYGGSTDMQYF. CDR3 DNA: TGTGCCAGCAGGCCCCCCTACGGGGGGTCCACAGATATGCAGTATTTT.

This clonotype occurred many times. The V call is TRBV20-1, the J call TRBJ2-1; TRBD1 agrees at 9 bases. This CDR3 is built from 14 residues. V was pared by 6 bases and J by 4 bases, with 7 bases of the junction left unmatched. From germline, CDR1 is DFQATT and CDR2 SNEGSKA (reference sequence). The CDR3 sequence is CSANPGQGYNEQFF. In DNA, the CDR3 is TGCAGTGCAAACCCGGGACAGGGTTACAATGAGCAGTTCTTC.